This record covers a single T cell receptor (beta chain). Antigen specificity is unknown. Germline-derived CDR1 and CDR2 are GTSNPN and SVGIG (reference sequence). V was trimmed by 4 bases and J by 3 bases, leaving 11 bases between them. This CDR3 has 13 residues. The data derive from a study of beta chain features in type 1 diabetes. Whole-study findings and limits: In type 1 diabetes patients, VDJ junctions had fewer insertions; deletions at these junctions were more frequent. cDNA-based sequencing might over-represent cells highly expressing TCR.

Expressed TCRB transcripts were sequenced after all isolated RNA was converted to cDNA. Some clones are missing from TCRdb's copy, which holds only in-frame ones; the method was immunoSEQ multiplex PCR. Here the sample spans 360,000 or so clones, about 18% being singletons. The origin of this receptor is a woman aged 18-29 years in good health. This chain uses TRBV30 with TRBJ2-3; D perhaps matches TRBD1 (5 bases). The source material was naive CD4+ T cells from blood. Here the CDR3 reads CAWKVKGTDTQYF. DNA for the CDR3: TGTGCCTGGAAAGTGAAGGGGACAGATACGCAGTATTTT.